These T cell receptor beta chains were read from a single sample in a study of cytomegalovirus exposure and HLA in healthy donors. Repertoires were generated with immunoSEQ multiplex PCR, while TCRdb's copy carries only in-frame clones and drops some. This table has some 120,000 clones, 65% to 80% appearing once. Specimen: PBMCs. These receptors were collected from a human donor in good health. The CDR3 runs from the conserved cysteine through the conserved F or W. D genes are given only for firm matches. Size tells how often a clone was seen (once, few, many) or the class of an expanded clone, and some rows leave it out.

.	TRBJ2-7	.	TRBV27	14	TGTGCCAGCAGTACCTCTAGGATGCTCTACGAGCAGTACTTC	CASSTSRMLYEQYF
.	TRBJ1-4	.	TRBV5-8	13	TGTGCCAGCAGCGGGGGGGGGCCCCGGGAACTGTTTTTT	CASSGGGPRELFF
.	TRBJ1-1	.	TRBV6-5	14	TGTGCCAGCAGTTTCCAAGACGGGGACACTGAAGCTTTCTTT	CASSFQDGDTEAFF
.	TRBJ2-7	TRBD1	TRBV4-1	14	TGCGCCAGCAGCCTCGACAGGGGATCCTACGAGCAGTACTTC	CASSLDRGSYEQYF
.	TRBJ2-5	.	TRBV5-1	13	TGCGCCAGCAGCTCCGACTTTGAAGAGACCCAGTACTTC	CASSSDFEETQYF
.	TRBJ1-4	.	TRBV27	14	TGTGCCAGCGGTCCAGGACAAGGCAAGGAAAAACTGTTTTTT	CASGPGQGKEKLFF
.	TRBJ2-2	.	TRBV6-5	12	TGTGCCAGCAGTTACCGCACCGGGGAGCTGTTTTTT	CASSYRTGELFF
.	TRBJ2-7	TRBD1	TRBV7-9	16	TGTGCCAGCAGCTTGTTACCCGGGACAGCAGCCTACGAGCAGTACTTC	CASSLLPGTAAYEQYF
.	TRBJ1-6	TRBD1	TRBV5-6	18	TGTGCCAGCAGCTTGGACAGGGGGCCAGATTCCTATAATTCACCCCTCCACTTT	CASSLDRGPDSYNSPLHF
.	TRBJ2-7	.	TRBV7-9	13	TGTTCCAGCAGCTCCCCCCGGTATTACGAGCAGTACTTC	CSSSSPRYYEQYF
.	TRBJ1-1	.	TRBV6-1	14	TGTGCCAGCAGTGGGTTCCCTATGAACACTGAAGCTTTCTTT	CASSGFPMNTEAFF
.	TRBJ1-4	TRBD1	TRBV7-9	16	TGTGCCAGCAGCTTAGCCGTTGGGACAGGGAATGAAAAACTGTTTTTT	CASSLAVGTGNEKLFF
.	TRBJ2-7	.	TRBV27	14	TGTGCCAGCAGTCCATCCAGGGAATACTACGAGCAGTACTTC	CASSPSREYYEQYF
.	TRBJ2-7	.	TRBV11-2	15	TGTGCCAGCAGCCCATGGGCAGGGGACCCCTACGAGCAGTACTTC	CASSPWAGDPYEQYF
.	TRBJ2-1	TRBD2	TRBV19	14	TGTGCCAGTAGAGGCGGGGGAGGGTACAATGAGCAGTTCTTC	CASRGGGGYNEQFF
.	TRBJ2-2	TRBD1	TRBV11-2	16	TGTGCCAGCAGGCTCGGGGACAGGGGGTACGCCGGGGAGCTGTTTTTT	CASRLGDRGYAGELFF
.	TRBJ2-1	TRBD2	TRBV28	13	TGTGCCAGCAGTGGACTAGACAATAATGAGCAGTTCTTC	CASSGLDNNEQFF
.	TRBJ1-2	.	TRBV27	14	TGTGCCAGCAGTACCGCCTCAGAGGGCTATGGCTACACCTTC	CASSTASEGYGYTF
.	TRBJ2-2	TRBD2	TRBV5-6	16	TGTGCCAGCAGCTTGGATCAGCGGGGGCACACGGGGGAGCTGTTTTTT	CASSLDQRGHTGELFF
few	TRBJ2-7	TRBD1	TRBV18	17	TGTGCCAGCTCACCGCGGGGACAGGCTGCCGGTGGCTACGAGCAGTACTTC	CASSPRGQAAGGYEQYF
few	TRBJ2-7	.	TRBV6-5	13	TGTGCCAGCAGTGCCCAAGGGGGCTACGAGCAGTACTTC	CASSAQGGYEQYF
.	TRBJ2-3	TRBD1	TRBV7-9	12	TGTGCCAGCGGGGACAGAATTGATACGCAGTATTTT	CASGDRIDTQYF
.	TRBJ2-1	.	TRBV6-5	16	TGTGCCAGCAGTTACGGTTTTGTGAGCTCCTACAATGAGCAGTTCTTC	CASSYGFVSSYNEQFF
.	TRBJ1-2	TRBD1	TRBV27	12	TGTGCCAGCAGTGAGACAGGGTACGGCTACACCTTC	CASSETGYGYTF
.	TRBJ2-4	.	TRBV27	15	TGTGCCAGCAGTTTTCAGGCTCTAGCCAAAAACATTCAGTACTTC	CASSFQALAKNIQYF
.	TRBJ2-7	.	TRBV2	12	TGTGCCAGCTGCGAAGGAGGCTACGAGCAGTACTTC	CASCEGGYEQYF
.	TRBJ1-5	TRBD1	TRBV4-1	15	TGCGCCAGCAGCCAAACAGGGGGTAGCAATCAGCCCCAGCATTTT	CASSQTGGSNQPQHF
.	TRBJ1-1	TRBD1	TRBV19	12	TGTGCCAGTAGTAGGGACAGGGAGGACGCTTTCTTT	CASSRDREDAFF
.	TRBJ2-7	.	TRBV2	14	TGTGCCAGCAGTGAAGGGCGGTGGTCCTACGAGCAGTACTTC	CASSEGRWSYEQYF
.	TRBJ2-3	.	TRBV7-6	12	TGTGCCAGCAGCTCGACGGGAGATACGCAGTATTTT	CASSSTGDTQYF
few	TRBJ2-1	TRBD2	TRBV5-1	16	TGCGCCAGCAGCTTGGCCGTCGCTAGCGGATACAATGAGCAGTTCTTC	CASSLAVASGYNEQFF
.	TRBJ2-3	TRBD2	TRBV6-4	15	TGTGCCAGCACGAGGACAGCGGGGGGCACAGATACGCAGTATTTT	CASTRTAGGTDTQYF
once	TRBJ2-7	TRBD2	TRBV4-1	15	TGCGCCAGCAGTCCCACTAGCGGGGGAGGCTACGAGCAGTACTTC	CASSPTSGGGYEQYF
.	TRBJ2-5	.	TRBV6-5	15	TGTGCCAGCAGTTTACAGGGAATTCGTCAAGAGACCCAGTACTTC	CASSLQGIRQETQYF
.	TRBJ2-1	TRBD2	TRBV10-1	14	TGCGCCAGCAGTCCAAGCGGGGGGGGCAATGAGCAGTTCTTC	CASSPSGGGNEQFF
.	TRBJ2-1	.	TRBV18	17	TGTGCCAGCTCCAACCTCCCCCGCGTAACGTCCTACAATGAGCAGTTCTTC	CASSNLPRVTSYNEQFF
.	TRBJ1-6	.	TRBV5-1	17	TGCGCCAGCAGCTTAAGTGGGGGACACCAAAATAATTCACCCCTCCACTTT	CASSLSGGHQNNSPLHF
.	TRBJ2-5	.	TRBV27	15	TGTGCCAGCAGTTCGCAGGGGCCGGCAAGAGAGACCCAGTACTTC	CASSSQGPARETQYF
.	TRBJ2-7	.	TRBV5-6	14	TGTGCCAGCAGCTTGGGGCAGGGTTTTTACGAGCAGTACTTC	CASSLGQGFYEQYF
few	TRBJ1-1	TRBD1	TRBV5-1	13	TGCGCCAGCAGCCCAGGGGGCGTCACTGAAGCTTTCTTT	CASSPGGVTEAFF
.	TRBJ2-7	.	TRBV6-1	12	TGTGCCAGCAGGTGGGGGCTAGGCGAGCAGTACTTC	CASRWGLGEQYF
.	TRBJ2-1	.	TRBV7-9	13	TGTGCCAGCAGTTACCGGGACACCAATGAGCAGTTCTTC	CASSYRDTNEQFF
few	TRBJ1-6	.	TRBV7-9	13	TGTGCCAGCAGCCTAGGCGGAGATTCACCCCTCCACTTT	CASSLGGDSPLHF
once	TRBJ1-2	.	TRBV7-9	14	TGTGCCAGCAGCTTTGCGGGGAGGGTTTATGGCTACACCTTC	CASSFAGRVYGYTF
.	TRBJ1-5	.	TRBV6-1	20	TGTGCCAGCAGTGAAGCTGATGGAGCAGGACTGGGCTGGGGCAATCAGCCCCAGCATTTT	CASSEADGAGLGWGNQPQHF
.	TRBJ1-4	.	TRBV7-2	13	TGTGCCAGCAGCTTGCAGGAGGGTGAAAAACTGTTTTTT	CASSLQEGEKLFF
.	TRBJ1-2	TRBD1	TRBV5-8	10	TGTGCCAGCAGCATTACAGGGGACACCTTC	CASSITGDTF
.	TRBJ2-3	.	TRBV19	14	TGTGCCAGTAGTATAGCGCTAGCCGGGGATACGCAGTATTTT	CASSIALAGDTQYF
.	TRBJ2-7	.	TRBV2	13	TGTGCCAGCAGATCCAGGGGATCCTACGAGCAGTACTTC	CASRSRGSYEQYF
few	TRBJ1-1	.	TRBV4-1	12	TGCGCCAGCAGTGGGCAGGGTGCTGAAGCTTTCTTT	CASSGQGAEAFF
few	TRBJ2-7	TRBD1	TRBV7-9	13	TGTGCCAGCAGCCGGGACAGGTCGGGCGAGCAGTACTTC	CASSRDRSGEQYF
.	TRBJ2-2	.	TRBV28	12	TGTGCCAGCAACCCAGGGGTCGGGGAGCTGTTTTTT	CASNPGVGELFF
.	TRBJ1-2	.	TRBV29-1	14	TGCAGCGTTTCAGGACGGACCGGGGGGTATGGCTACACCTTC	CSVSGRTGGYGYTF
few	TRBJ2-7	.	TRBV2	12	TGTGCCAGCAGAGACATTTCCTACGAGCAGTACTTC	CASRDISYEQYF